This entry lists 9 T cell receptor beta chains sequenced from one sample in a study of blood T cell repertoires in COVID-19 (TCRdb year 2020). Libraries were built with the immunoSEQ multiplex PCR assay. TCRdb retrieved this table from immuneACCESS and kept in-frame rearrangements only. Not all clones are present; in checked studies, unresolved V genes account for under half, and no reason is known for the remainder. Within this sample are under 350,000 clones, with over 75% of them counted one time only. About 6.8% of the sample belongs to the ten largest clones. The specimen sequenced was peripheral blood. The receptor set was obtained from a woman aged 30 to 39 with COVID-19, enrolled during active disease.

The chain uses TRBV19 and TRBJ2-7; possible D gene TRBD1, 5 bases. This CDR3 region has 15 residues. Trimming removed 2 bases at V and 0 bases at J, with 11 bases between. Germline V gene data show CDR1 as LNHDA and CDR2 as SQIVND (reference sequence). The CDR3: CASSITRRGSYEQYF. The CDR3 coding sequence is TGTGCCAGTAGTATAACCCGAAGGGGCTCCTACGAGCAGTACTTC.

This clone was picked up a small number of times. The chain carries TRBV14 and TRBJ2-7; D is possibly TRBD2 (5 bases). The CDR3 is 13 amino acids. V dropped 3 bases and J dropped 1 base, with 7 bases sitting between them. Per the germline V gene, CDR1 is SGHDN and CDR2 is FVKESK. The CDR3 here is CASSQRVSYEQYF. The CDR3 nucleotides are TGTGCCAGCAGCCAGAGGGTTTCCTACGAGCAGTACTTC.

The genes are TRBV10-3 and TRBJ2-3; 7 bases are shared with TRBD1. Germline values: CDR1 ENHRY, CDR2 SYGVKD. This CDR3 region has 14 residues. With 3 bases clipped from V and 3 bases from J, the junction kept 3 bases outside the gene matches. CDR3 in DNA: TGTGCCATCAGTGAAGCCAGGGGGACAGATACGCAGTATTTT. It encodes CAISEARGTDTQYF.

This clone appeared a few times. The CDR3 spells CSVAGDRGAGNTIYF. The CDR3 DNA is TGCAGCGTTGCGGGAGACAGGGGAGCTGGAAACACCATATATTTT. This chain links TRBV29-1 with TRBJ1-3, with TRBD1 matching 8 bases. V dropped 4 bases and J dropped 2; count of bases not matched to a gene: 7. The CDR3 is 15 amino acids. Germline CDR1 is SQVTM and CDR2 is ANQGSEA.

The V call is TRBV6-5, the J call TRBJ2-7; 8 bases fit TRBD1. This CDR3 comprises 16 residues. After removal of 2 bases from V and 1 base from J, the junction contained 7 bases not matched to a gene. From germline, CDR1 is MNHEY and CDR2 SVGAGI. CDR3 residues: CASSYLGRGLSYEQYF. The CDR3 DNA reads TGTGCCAGCAGTTACCTCGGCAGGGGGCTTTCCTACGAGCAGTACTTC.

The V and J genes are TRBV29-1 and TRBJ1-2; TRBD1 agrees at 9 bases. The V gene end was trimmed by 0 bases and the J gene end by 6 bases; junction bases not matched to a gene: 5. Germline CDR1 and CDR2: SQVTM and ANQGSEA. This CDR3 contains 14 residues. CDR3 bases: TGCAGCGTTGAAGAGGTACAGGGGGCGCATGGCTACACCTTC. This gives the protein CSVEEVQGAHGYTF.

Concerning this clone: The same CDR3 can be traced to other DNA sequences in this sample. This chain joins TRBV27 and TRBJ2-7, with D perhaps matching TRBD2 (6 bases). Per the germline V gene, CDR1 is MNHEY and CDR2 is SMNVEV (reference sequence). Trimming left V 6 bases short and J 2 bases short, with 11 bases between. This CDR3 is built from 13 residues. The chain's CDR3 is CASSLAGTYEQYF. The CDR3 nucleotides read TGTGCCAGCAGCCTTGCGGGGACCTACGAGCAGTACTTC.

The chain couples TRBV4-3 to TRBJ1-5; 7 bases are shared with TRBD1. Germline V CDR1 and CDR2: LGHNA, YSLEER. Trimming at V came to 4 bases and at J to 6 bases, leaving 9 bases not matched to a gene. The CDR3 consists of 15 residues. The CDR3 reads CASSPFRQGGQPQHF. Here the CDR3 DNA reads TGCGCCAGCAGCCCCTTTAGACAGGGTGGTCAGCCCCAGCATTTT.

The CDR3 is CAISTQGPGGYTF. The CDR3 DNA follows: TGTGCCATCAGCACACAGGGGCCGGGGGGCTACACCTTC. The J gene is TRBJ1-2, the V gene TRBV10-3; TRBD1 aligns across 7 bases. Per the germline V gene, CDR1 is ENHRY and CDR2 is SYGVKD. Trimming at V came to 6 bases and at J to 8 bases, leaving 9 bases not matched to a gene. This CDR3 spans 13 amino acids.